The 21 T cell receptor beta chains below all came from one sample that was sequenced in a study of radiotherapy plus CTLA-4 blockade in lung cancer. TCRdb keeps only in-frame clones here, not all; method: immunoSEQ multiplex PCR. The repertoire holds around 80,000 clones, with under 80% as singletons. The sample in question was peripheral blood, obtained from a patient treated with radiotherapy plus ipilimumab. These receptors were collected from a human donor with non-small cell lung cancer whose response to radiotherapy plus ipilimumab could not be evaluated. Some clones in this sample may be carry-over from other donors' samples.

The V call is TRBV2, the J call TRBJ2-2, with 7 nucleotides matching TRBD1. Losses at the gene ends were 6 bases for V and 0 bases for J; bases not matched to a gene: 16. The CDR3 contains 19 residues. CDR1 and CDR2 (germline): SNHLY, FYNNEI. The DNA for the CDR3 is TGTGCCAGCAGACGAGACAGGGCTCTGTCCCGAGCGAACACCGGGGAGCTGTTTTTT. Amino acids: CASRRDRALSRANTGELFF.

This clone was picked up one time. The gene calls are TRBV6-5 and TRBJ2-5; tentatively, D is TRBD1 (5 bases). Trimming removed 0 bases at V and 5 bases at J, with 10 bases between. Per germline, CDR1 MNHEY and CDR2 SVGAGI. The CDR3 has 14 residues. The CDR3 protein is CASSYSPGLETQYF. CDR3 nucleotides: TGTGCCAGCAGTTACTCGCCAGGGCTGGAGACCCAGTACTTC.

The chain is built from TRBV18 and TRBJ2-5; D is possibly TRBD2 (6 bases). The CDR3 contains 15 residues. The V and J ends lost 7 bases and 5 bases respectively, with 20 bases between them. CDR1 is KGHSH and CDR2 is LQKENI in the germline V gene. CDR3 nucleotides: TGTGCCAGCTTCACCACTCTTCCCGGGGGTGAGACCCAGTACTTC. This encodes CASFTTLPGGETQYF.

CDR3 protein: CSVLQGLNEKLFF. The DNA of the CDR3 is TGCAGCGTTTTGCAGGGCCTTAATGAAAAACTGTTTTTT. The genes are TRBV29-1 and TRBJ1-4, with D perhaps TRBD1 (5 bases). CDR1 SQVTM and CDR2 ANQGSEA come from the germline V gene. This CDR3 is 13 amino acids long. The V and J ends lost 5 bases and 4 bases respectively, with 11 bases between them.

The genes are TRBV19 and TRBJ1-4; D is ambiguous. This CDR3 comprises 13 residues. Trimming removed 10 bases at V and 8 bases at J, with 17 bases between. Germline CDR1 is LNHDA and CDR2 is SQIVND (reference sequence). CDR3 nucleotides: TGTGCCACCGCACCCCGTCGGGAGGAAAAACTGTTTTTT. Translation gives CATAPRREEKLFF.

The gene calls are TRBV4-1 and TRBJ2-1, with 7 nucleotides matching TRBD1. The CDR3 has 15 amino acids. Germline CDR1 and CDR2: MGHRA and YSYEKL. J lost 4 bases, V lost 2 bases, and 5 bases had no gene match. DNA of the CDR3: TGCGCCAGCAGCCAAAAGGGGGACAGTTACAATGAGCAGTTCTTC. Protein: CASSQKGDSYNEQFF.

The chain combines TRBV5-1 with TRBJ2-1; TRBD1 matches 11 bases. With V trimmed by 5 bases and J by 3 bases, 4 bases remained unmatched. Germline V gives CDR1 SGHRS, CDR2 YFSETQ. The CDR3 is 15 amino acids. DNA of the CDR3: TGCGCCAGCAGACCGGGACAGGGGGACTACAATGAGCAGTTCTTC. It codes for CASRPGQGDYNEQFF.

This rearrangement joins TRBV5-6 to TRBJ2-5; 7 bases map to TRBD1. With V trimmed by 4 bases and J by 13 bases, 13 bases remained unmatched. The CDR3 has 13 residues. Germline CDR1 reads SGHDT; CDR2 reads YYEEEE. CDR3 DNA sequence: TGTGCCAGCAGCCTACAGGGGTCGGGACAGCCGTACTTC. Protein: CASSLQGSGQPYF.

The chain has TRBV7-2 and TRBJ2-3, with D possibly TRBD2 on 6 matching bases. The germline V gene encodes CDR1 SGHTA and CDR2 FQGNSA. Trimming removed 0 bases from V and 4 bases from J, with 11 bases in between. This CDR3 comprises 15 residues. This CDR3 reads CASSLAAAGADTQYF. The DNA for the CDR3 is TGTGCCAGCAGCTTAGCGGCAGCGGGCGCAGATACGCAGTATTTT. Using reference TRBV7-2 and TRBJ2-3 for the parts outside the CDR3, the full variable domain is GAGVSQSPSNKVTEKGKDVELRCDPISGHTALYWYRQSLGQGLEFLIYFQGNSAPDKSGLPSDRFSAERTGGSVSTLTIQRTQQEDSAVYLCASSLAAAGADTQYFGPGTRLTVL.

The chain uses TRBV28 and TRBJ2-5; 9 positions match TRBD2. The germline gives CDR1 MDHEN, CDR2 SYDVKM. The J segment lost 1 base and the V segment lost 5 bases, leaving 2 bases of the junction unmatched. The CDR3 contains 14 residues. As DNA, the CDR3 is TGTGCCAGCAGTGGGACTAGCAGCCAAGAGACCCAGTACTTC. Translating gives CASSGTSSQETQYF.

The rearrangement links TRBV4-1 to TRBJ1-5; no clear D. From germline, CDR1 is MGHRA and CDR2 YSYEKL. The germline V and J ends were trimmed by 1 base and 4 bases, with 20 bases remaining between them. This CDR3 region has 18 residues. Here the CDR3 DNA reads TGCGCCAGCAGCCAAGGCGGGCTATACGTAGAGGAAAATCAGCCCCAGCATTTT. Encoded protein: CASSQGGLYVEENQPQHF.

This clone appeared once. The V call is TRBV6-5, the J call TRBJ2-7, with D unclear. Germline values: CDR1 MNHEY, CDR2 SVGAGI. The CDR3 is 12 residues long. Trimming shortened V by 5 bases and J by 2 bases, and 7 bases separated the two germline ends. The CDR3 coding sequence is TGTGCCAGCAGTGGCAACACCTACGAGCAGTACTTC. It encodes CASSGNTYEQYF.

The rearrangement links TRBV7-6 to TRBJ2-3, with 9 positions matching TRBD1. V shed 5 bases and J 2 bases; nucleotides not matched to a gene: 11. The germline V gene encodes CDR1 SGHVS and CDR2 FNYEAQ. The CDR3 extends over 17 amino acids. The CDR3 here is CASSATPGQGDTDTQYF. The CDR3 bases are TGTGCCAGCAGCGCTACCCCGGGACAGGGAGACACAGATACGCAGTATTTT.

The V call is TRBV5-1, the J call TRBJ2-3; TRBD1 matches 7 bases. From germline, CDR1 is SGHRS and CDR2 YFSETQ. The CDR3 is 16 amino acids. V lost 0 bases and J lost 0; bases outside the gene matches: 4. The CDR3 DNA reads TGCGCCAGCAGCTTGGTACAGGGGTGGAGCACAGATACGCAGTATTTT. Its translation is CASSLVQGWSTDTQYF.

The gene calls are TRBV9 and TRBJ2-1, with 7 positions matching TRBD2. Per germline, CDR1 SGDLS and CDR2 YYNGEE. Trimming took 3 bases from V and 11 from J; bases not matched to a gene: 5. There are 12 residues in the CDR3. In nucleotides, the CDR3 is TGTGCCAGCAGCGCCCGGGACTACCAGCAGTTCTTC. Translating it yields CASSARDYQQFF. Filled out from reference TRBV9 and TRBJ2-1, the complete variable domain reads DSGVTQTPKHLITATGQRVTLRCSPRSGDLSVYWYQQSLDQGLQFLIQYYNGEERAKGNILERFSAQQFPDLHSELNLSSLELGDSALYFCASSARDYQQFFGPGTRLTVL.

V gene TRBV6-1 combines with J gene TRBJ2-5; 10 bases are a match to TRBD1. Germline V gene data show CDR1 as MNHNS and CDR2 as SASEGT. The CDR3 contains 16 residues. The V and J ends lost 2 bases and 3 bases, in that order; junction bases with no gene match: 6. CDR3 protein: CASSENKGTGEETQYF. The CDR3 DNA is TGTGCCAGCAGTGAAAATAAGGGGACAGGGGAAGAGACCCAGTACTTC.

The V and J genes are TRBV29-1 and TRBJ1-1, with 9 positions matching TRBD1. Per the germline V gene, CDR1 is SQVTM and CDR2 is ANQGSEA. The CDR3 runs to 14 residues. V lost 6 bases and J lost 1; bases outside the gene matches: 6. CDR3 sequence (DNA): TGCAGCGTCGTCCGGGACAGGGCGAACACTGAAGCTTTCTTT. This encodes CSVVRDRANTEAFF.

The chain carries TRBV29-1 and TRBJ2-7, with a weak D call TRBD1 (6 bases). V was clipped by 7 bases and J by 2 bases, with 12 bases between them. Looked up from germline, CDR1 is SQVTM and CDR2 is ANQGSEA. This CDR3 has 12 amino acids. The CDR3 DNA reads as TGCAGCGCCACGGACAGCACCTACGAGCAGTACTTC. Residues: CSATDSTYEQYF.

J is TRBJ1-2 and V is TRBV4-1; possibly TRBD1 for D (6 bases). Germline CDR1 reads MGHRA; CDR2 reads YSYEKL. CDR3 length: 16 amino acids. V lost 8 bases and J 2 bases, leaving 21 bases between the germline ends. CDR3 residues: CASQRGSVGNNYGYTF. The CDR3 DNA is TGCGCCAGCCAAAGGGGGTCTGTTGGCAACAACTATGGCTACACCTTC.

This sequence joins TRBV28 and TRBJ2-1, with TRBD2 matching 11 bases. CDR1 MDHEN and CDR2 SYDVKM come from the germline V gene. V was pared by 10 bases and J by 12 bases, with 11 bases of the junction left unmatched. The CDR3 has 13 amino acids. The CDR3 DNA reads as TGTGCCACCGTGCTAGCGGGGGGTCGTGGGCAGTTCTTC. Its protein is CATVLAGGRGQFF.

The genes are TRBV15 and TRBJ2-1; TRBD2 agrees at 7 bases. Germline trimming cut 6 bases from V and 0 bases from J; bases unmatched to any gene: 8. CDR1 is LNHNV, CDR2 YYDKDF, per germline (reference sequence). The CDR3 has 16 amino acids. CDR3 in DNA: TGTGCCACCAGTAACCATCGCGGGAGCTCCTACAATGAGCAGTTCTTC. It translates to CATSNHRGSSYNEQFF. Looking up the rest from reference TRBV15 and TRBJ2-1 gives the full variable domain: DAMVIQNPRYQVTQFGKPVTLSCSQTLNHNVMYWYQQKSSQAPKLLFHYYDKDFNNEADTPDNFQSRRPNTSFCFLDIRSPGLGDTAMYLCATSNHRGSSYNEQFFGPGTRLTVL.